This T cell receptor (beta chain) was sequenced for a study of OX40 agonist ivuxolimab in advanced cancers. Study context: While on treatment, patients had intravenous ivuxolimab at 0.01 to 10 mg/kg every 2 weeks.

Produced via immunoSEQ multiplex PCR; TCRdb's table is partial and in-frame only. Of 55,000 or so clones in the sample, approximately 87% were seen once. Specimen: CD4+ or CD8+ T cells sorted from blood, collected in a trial of the OX40 agonist ivuxolimab. The source of this sequence is an adult with an advanced solid tumor such as melanoma, head and neck, liver or kidney cancer.

The CDR3 DNA reads TGTGCCAGCTCACGTGGTAGTAGCACAGATACGCAGTATTTT. Its protein is CASSRGSSTDTQYF. The chain has TRBV18 and TRBJ2-3; no firm D call. The CDR3 spans 14 residues. Deletions cut 4 bases from V and 0 bases from J, with 8 bases between. Per germline, CDR1 KGHSH and CDR2 LQKENI.